This T cell receptor (beta chain) comes out of a study of blood T cell repertoires in COVID-19. Germline V gene lookup returns CDR1 SGHAT and CDR2 FQNNGV. Trimming pared 0 bases from V and 0 bases from J, leaving 8 bases between. CDR3 length equals 15 residues. This table comes from immunoSEQ multiplex PCR, and its TCRdb copy is limited to in-frame clones, with some not included. The sample consists of over 200,000 clones, approximately 90% of them appearing once. This TCR derives from a man aged 18 to 35 who had recovered from COVID-19. The sample taken for sequencing was PBMCs or T cells enriched from blood (not recorded which). This chain joins TRBV11-2 and TRBJ1-1; D not certain. CDR3 DNA sequence: TGTGCCAGCAGCTTAGAAGCAGCGATGAACACTGAAGCTTTCTTT. Its protein product is CASSLEAAMNTEAFF.